The 23 T cell receptor beta chains reported below all come from one sample, sequenced in a study of control samples from healthy donors and cancer patients. Assay used: immunoSEQ multiplex PCR; TCRdb lists only in-frame clones, some missing. Of roughly 80,000 clones in the sample, roughly 90% are singletons; the top ten hold 5.5%. The sample consisted of blood. These receptors originate from a man in his fifties in good health.

This rearrangement joins TRBV7-9 to TRBJ1-2; D unresolved. Trimming removed 1 base at V and 6 bases at J, with 6 bases between. The CDR3 extends over 12 amino acids. Germline V lookup: CDR1 SEHNR, CDR2 FQNEAQ (reference sequence). The CDR3 sequence is CASSLEWDGYTF. As DNA, the CDR3 is TGTGCCAGCAGCTTAGAGTGGGATGGCTACACCTTC.

This clone was detected a few times. The V gene is TRBV27, the J gene TRBJ2-7; D perhaps matches TRBD2 (6 bases). The CDR3 is 15 residues long. Between the trimmed V and J ends, which lost 2 bases and 0 bases, there was a span of 11 bases. Germline values: CDR1 MNHEY, CDR2 SMNVEV (reference sequence). CDR3 DNA sequence: TGTGCCAGCAGTTTAAAATTCGGGAGCTCCTACGAGCAGTACTTC. It yields the protein CASSLKFGSSYEQYF.

The chain is built from TRBV18 and TRBJ1-3; 9 nucleotides align to TRBD1. The CDR3 length is 16 residues. Trimming at V came to 6 bases and at J to 1 base, leaving 7 bases not matched to a gene. Germline-derived CDR1 and CDR2 are KGHSH and LQKENI. CDR3 nucleotide sequence: TGTGCCAGCTCGCAACAGGGGGCTCAATCTGGAAACACCATATATTTT. Translated, it gives CASSQQGAQSGNTIYF.

The chain combines TRBV9 with TRBJ2-7; D possibly matches TRBD1 or TRBD2 (5 bases each). The CDR3 extends over 13 amino acids. Trimming left V 3 bases short and J 0 bases short, with 7 bases between. Germline-derived CDR1 and CDR2 are SGDLS and YYNGEE. CDR3 in DNA: TGTGCCAGCAGCGGGGGGACCTCCTACGAGCAGTACTTC. It is translated as CASSGGTSYEQYF.

This rearrangement joins TRBV18 to TRBJ1-6; D gene uncertain. V was clipped by 6 bases and J by 7 bases, with 16 bases between them. Germline assignment: CDR1 KGHSH and CDR2 LQKENI. This CDR3 contains 15 residues. The CDR3 is CASSREGMRNSPLHF. As DNA, the CDR3 is TGTGCCAGCTCGCGAGAGGGTATGAGGAATTCACCCCTCCACTTT. Supplemented by reference TRBV18 and TRBJ1-6, the full variable domain reads NAGVMQNPRHLVRRRGQEARLRCSPMKGHSHVYWYRQLPEEGLKFMVYLQKENIIDESGMPKERFSAEFPKEGPSILRIQQVVRGDSAAYFCASSREGMRNSPLHFGNGTRLTVT.

The chain combines TRBV30 with TRBJ1-2; D unresolved. The V end lost 5 bases, the J end lost 4 bases, and 11 bases lay between the germline ends. The germline V gene encodes CDR1 GTSNPN and CDR2 SVGIG (reference sequence). The CDR3 is made up of 12 amino acids. CDR3: CAWGAQLYGYTF. CDR3 coding DNA: TGTGCCTGGGGCGCCCAGCTCTATGGCTACACCTTC.

The genes are TRBV7-8 and TRBJ2-5; the D is unclear. Between the trimmed V and J ends, which lost 2 bases and 5 bases, there was a span of 6 bases. Germline V gene sequence: CDR1 SGHVS, CDR2 FQNEAQ. CDR3 size: 12 residues. DNA for the CDR3: TGTGCCAGCAGCTTAATAGAGGAGACCCAGTACTTC. Its translation: CASSLIEETQYF.

The chain combines TRBV19 with TRBJ1-1; D is possibly TRBD1 (5 bases). Trimming took off 3 bases at V and 5 bases at J, with 16 bases between the two ends. The CDR3 contains 15 residues. Germline loops: CDR1 LNHDA, CDR2 SQIVND (reference sequence). The CDR3 loop is CASSIPRGVGTEAFF. CDR3 nucleotides: TGTGCCAGTAGTATTCCTCGGGGGGTAGGAACTGAAGCTTTCTTT.

The gene calls are TRBV18 and TRBJ2-3; 7 positions match TRBD1. V shed 3 bases, J shed 4 bases, and the junction held 4 bases outside the gene matches. The CDR3 is 14 amino acids. Germline assignment: CDR1 KGHSH and CDR2 LQKENI. The CDR3 DNA is TGTGCCAGCTCACCGACAGGGAATGCAGATACGCAGTATTTT. It codes for CASSPTGNADTQYF.

In this sample, this clone turned up a few times. The CDR3 is CASSLALTDTQYF. DNA of the CDR3: TGTGCCAGCAGCTTAGCGTTAACAGATACGCAGTATTTT. The genes are TRBV7-6 and TRBJ2-3; D gene uncertain. CDR1 SGHVS and CDR2 FNYEAQ come from the germline V gene. CDR3 size: 13 residues. V was pared by 0 bases and J by 3 bases, with 4 bases between.

The rearrangement joins TRBV11-2 to TRBJ1-5; D might be TRBD1 (6 bases). The CDR3 totals 13 residues. V lost 5 bases to trimming and J lost 4 bases, with 9 bases between them. Per germline, CDR1 SGHAT and CDR2 FQNNGV. The CDR3 protein is CASSHTGNQPQHF. CDR3 coding DNA: TGTGCCAGCAGCCACACAGGGAATCAGCCCCAGCATTTT.

The genes are TRBV5-1 and TRBJ1-6; 8 positions agree with TRBD1. The length of the CDR3 is 14 residues. The junction had 4 bases not matched to a gene; V was cut back by 1 base and J by 10 bases. CDR1 and CDR2 (germline): SGHRS, YFSETQ. Here the CDR3 reads CASSLQGALSPLHF. For the CDR3, the DNA is TGCGCCAGCAGCTTGCAGGGGGCATTGTCACCCCTCCACTTT. Full variable domain (missing parts from reference TRBV5-1 and TRBJ1-6): KAGVTQTPRYLIKTRGQQVTLSCSPISGHRSVSWYQQTPGQGLQFLFEYFSETQRNKGNFPGRFSGRQFSNSRSEMNVSTLELGDSALYLCASSLQGALSPLHFGNGTRLTVT.

The rearrangement uses TRBV29-1 and TRBJ1-2, with D tentatively TRBD1 (6 bases). CDR1 SQVTM and CDR2 ANQGSEA come from the germline V gene. The CDR3 extends over 14 amino acids. V was pared by 0 bases and J by 3 bases, with 11 bases between. The CDR3 DNA reads as TGCAGCGTTGAAGATTATCGGGGGCACTATGGCTACACCTTC. It encodes CSVEDYRGHYGYTF.

This clone was seen only a few times. As DNA, the CDR3 is TGTGCCAGCTCACCCCCCGGGGCCTACTCTGGAAACACCATATATTTT. Translated: CASSPPGAYSGNTIYF. The gene calls are TRBV18 and TRBJ1-3; weak D call: TRBD1 (5 bases). The V and J ends lost 3 bases and 0 bases respectively, with 12 bases between them. The CDR3 length is 16 residues. Germline V gene data show CDR1 as KGHSH and CDR2 as LQKENI.

V gene TRBV2 combines with J gene TRBJ2-5; D gene uncertain. In germline, CDR1 is SNHLY, CDR2 FYNNEI. With 2 bases removed from V and 1 base from J, the gap between germline ends came to 8 bases. CDR3 size: 14 residues. The CDR3 reads CASSEITIQETQYF. The CDR3 coding sequence is TGTGCCAGCAGTGAAATAACTATCCAAGAGACCCAGTACTTC.

The V and J genes are TRBV25-1 and TRBJ2-2, with D maybe TRBD2 (6 bases). V gave up 9 bases and J gave up 9 bases, with 11 bases separating them. There are 11 residues in the CDR3. Looked up from germline, CDR1 is MGHDK and CDR2 is SYGVNS. CDR3 sequence: CASSRDWELFF. The CDR3 bases are TGTGCCAGTTCAAGGGACTGGGAGCTGTTTTTT.

The V gene is TRBV29-1, the J gene TRBJ1-2; D gene unclear. Germline V CDR1 and CDR2: SQVTM, ANQGSEA. This CDR3 has 13 residues. Deletions cut 5 bases from V and 3 bases from J, with 13 bases between. The CDR3 reads CSVTAGLYYGYTF. The CDR3 region has the DNA TGCAGCGTTACGGCGGGCCTATACTATGGCTACACCTTC.

The chain carries TRBV23-1 and TRBJ2-3; the D gene is possibly TRBD1 (5 bases). Being an ORF, TRBV23-1 has a function that is uncertain. This CDR3 spans 14 amino acids. V gave up 0 bases and J gave up 4 bases, with 8 bases separating them. The DNA for the CDR3 is TGCGCCAGCAGTCAATCTGGCAGGGCAGATACGCAGTATTTT. It is translated as CASSQSGRADTQYF.

This clone was seen only once. V usage is TRBV11-2 and J usage is TRBJ2-2, with unresolved D. V was pared by 5 bases and J by 3 bases, with 13 bases between. Looked up from germline, CDR1 is SGHAT and CDR2 is FQNNGV. The CDR3 covers 15 residues. In nucleotides, the CDR3 is TGTGCCAGCAGCCAAAGGGTCGTTGACACCGGGGAGCTGTTTTTT. This codes for CASSQRVVDTGELFF.

In DNA form, the CDR3 reads TGTGCCAGCAGCCTTATGGGTCTGGGGGGGGACTACAATGAGCAGTTCTTC. This sequence encodes CASSLMGLGGDYNEQFF. The chain has TRBV3-1 (or the pseudogene TRBV3-2) and TRBJ2-1; TRBD2 matches 7 bases. The length of the CDR3 is 17 residues. The ends lost 4 bases at V and 3 bases at J; junction bases unmatched: 12. In germline, CDR1 is LGHDT, CDR2 YNNKEL (reference sequence).

This chain connects TRBV6-6 to TRBJ2-3; TRBD1 or TRBD2 may be the D gene (6 bases each). This CDR3 is 14 amino acids long. CDR1 MNHNY and CDR2 SVGAGI come from the germline V gene (reference sequence). Trimming removed 6 bases from V and 1 base from J, with 11 bases in between. CDR3 residues: CASSPRGGTDTQYF. The CDR3 coding sequence is TGTGCCAGCAGCCCTAGGGGGGGCACAGATACGCAGTATTTT.

The chain joins TRBV27 to TRBJ1-2; 9 nucleotides align to TRBD1. This CDR3 contains 14 residues. Germline trimming cut 8 bases from V and 6 bases from J; bases unmatched to any gene: 10. Germline V gene data show CDR1 as MNHEY and CDR2 as SMNVEV (reference sequence). The CDR3 region is CASGFTGGADGYTF. CDR3 DNA sequence: TGTGCCAGCGGATTCACAGGGGGCGCTGATGGCTACACCTTC.

The chain joins TRBV9 to TRBJ2-5; TRBD1 might be the D (6 bases). CDR3 length equals 17 residues. V lost 0 bases to trimming and J lost 3 bases, with 18 bases between them. Looked up from germline, CDR1 is SGDLS and CDR2 is YYNGEE. The CDR3 bases are TGTGCCAGCAGCGTAGCTTTCAGCGAGGGGGAGAAAGAGACCCAGTACTTC. This encodes CASSVAFSEGEKETQYF.